This T cell receptor (beta chain) was captured in a study of regulatory T cells in long-lasting Graves disease. The CDR3 spans 15 residues. V lost 3 bases and J 7 bases, leaving 13 bases between the germline ends. Germline V gene data show CDR1 as MDHEN and CDR2 as SYDVKM. Library construction for TCR beta used iRepertoire HTBI primers and Arm-PCR of CDR3 regions. TCRdb re-called the multiplex PCR reads through MiXCR, storing one row per CDR3 protein. The sample holds hundreds of thousands of distinct CDR3 sequences, 15% to 20% seen once. Time point reported: newly diagnosed GD, antithyroid drugs for less than 3 months. Researchers made the TCR library from RNA that was extracted from PBMCs. This clonotype was recorded at least ten times. The same data also contributed to another study, on T cells in Graves' hyperthyroidism and ophthalmopathy. From that study: The model foresaw ophthalmopathy a median about 6.5 months prior to onset.

The receptor was isolated from a woman aged 30 to 39 with Graves disease. The chain joins TRBV28 to TRBJ1-6; D call uncertain. This sample comprised peripheral blood mononuclear cells (PBMCs), obtained at new diagnosis, from a patient treated with antithyroid drugs. This CDR3 reads CASSLDGKTNSPLHF. The DNA for the CDR3 is TGTGCCAGCAGTTTGGACGGGAAAACCAATTCACCCCTCCACTTT.